The 17 T cell receptor beta chains below all came from one sample that was sequenced in a study of cytotoxic CD8 clonotypes in ibrutinib-treated CLL. Assay: immunoSEQ multiplex PCR; the TCRdb copy retains only in-frame clones and omits some. The top ten clones hold 10% to 14% of a sample with approximately 140,000 clones, more than 85% of them seen once. The source was PBMCs, collected after 12 months of ibrutinib treatment. Every receptor here comes from a human donor with chronic lymphocytic leukemia.

This sequence joins TRBV15 and TRBJ1-1; D is ambiguous. Germline loops: CDR1 LNHNV, CDR2 YYDKDF (reference sequence). V lost 0 bases and J lost 7, with 15 bases in between. The CDR3 has 15 residues. The DNA of the CDR3 is TGTGCCACCAGCAGAGATCGTGAACTCCTGAGTGAAGCTTTCTTT. This gives the protein CATSRDRELLSEAFF.

CDR3 loop: CASSKGTADTIYF. As DNA, the CDR3 is TGTGCCAGTAGTAAAGGGACAGCGGACACCATATATTTT. The V and J genes are TRBV19 and TRBJ1-3, with 7 bases aligning to TRBD1. Germline V gene lookup returns CDR1 LNHDA and CDR2 SQIVND (reference sequence). The CDR3 extends over 13 amino acids. V dropped 4 bases and J dropped 8; count of bases not matched to a gene: 5.

The CDR3 reads CASSRTGTSGSYEQYF. The CDR3 bases are TGTGCCAGCAGCCGAACCGGGACTAGCGGTTCCTACGAGCAGTACTTC. The chain is built from TRBV4-2 and TRBJ2-7, with 11 nucleotides matching TRBD2. CDR1 is LGHNA and CDR2 is YNFKEQ in the germline V gene. The J segment lost 1 base and the V segment lost 4 bases, leaving 6 bases of the junction unmatched. The CDR3 sequence is 16 residues long.

The chain is built from TRBV2 and TRBJ1-3; tentative D call: TRBD1 (5 bases). Germline V gives CDR1 SNHLY, CDR2 FYNNEI. The CDR3 sequence is 15 residues long. The CDR3 reads CAKDPRELPGNTIYF. DNA of the CDR3: TGTGCAAAAGACCCCAGGGAGCTGCCTGGAAACACCATATATTTT.

The genes are TRBV25-1 and TRBJ2-3; weak D call: TRBD1 (5 bases). From germline, CDR1 is MGHDK and CDR2 SYGVNS. This CDR3 has 13 residues. Trimming cost V 5 bases and J 4 bases, with 10 bases left between them. The CDR3 bases are TGTGCCAGCAGTTGGACACAGGCAGATACGCAGTATTTT. It is translated as CASSWTQADTQYF.

This chain uses TRBV9 with TRBJ2-7; either TRBD1 or TRBD2 may fit D (5 bases each). In germline, CDR1 is SGDLS, CDR2 YYNGEE. CDR3 length equals 16 residues. Trimming removed 4 bases from V and 1 base from J, with 18 bases in between. The CDR3 spells CASSPPGAGVSYEQYF. The CDR3 bases are TGTGCCAGCAGCCCCCCCGGGGCGGGCGTTTCCTACGAGCAGTACTTC.

This clone was counted only a few times. V is TRBV7-9 and J is TRBJ2-5; D ambiguous. Trimming left V 1 base short and J 5 bases short, with 14 bases between. The length of the CDR3 is 15 residues. Looked up from germline, CDR1 is SEHNR and CDR2 is FQNEAQ (reference sequence). The CDR3 region is CASSLGRAAAETQYF. The CDR3 DNA is TGTGCCAGCAGCTTAGGAAGGGCCGCCGCGGAGACCCAGTACTTC.

The chain recombines TRBV10-3 with TRBJ2-1; D remains ambiguous. V was clipped by 2 bases and J by 4 bases, with 12 bases between them. Germline V gives CDR1 ENHRY, CDR2 SYGVKD. The CDR3 runs to 15 residues. The CDR3 is CAISEQLDGYNEQFF. The CDR3 DNA follows: TGTGCCATCAGTGAGCAGTTGGACGGGTACAATGAGCAGTTCTTC.

This chain uses TRBV6-5 with TRBJ2-7, with D maybe TRBD1 (5 bases). Germline V lookup: CDR1 MNHEY, CDR2 SVGAGI. V was trimmed by 2 bases and J by 4 bases, leaving 18 bases between them. The CDR3 is made up of 16 amino acids. CDR3 in DNA: TGTGCCAGCAGTTACGGACAAGGCACCTTAGGATACGAGCAGTACTTC. This translates into CASSYGQGTLGYEQYF.

This sequence joins TRBV2 and TRBJ2-4; D ambiguous. Trimming removed 2 bases from V and 8 bases from J, with 10 bases in between. CDR1 is SNHLY and CDR2 is FYNNEI in the germline V gene. The CDR3 covers 13 residues. The chain's CDR3 is CASSEQVSYIQYF. The CDR3 region has the DNA TGTGCCAGCAGTGAACAGGTTTCGTACATTCAGTACTTC.

The chain has TRBV28 and TRBJ2-7, with D hard to call. Germline V gives CDR1 MDHEN, CDR2 SYDVKM. This CDR3 comprises 11 residues. Deletions cut 3 bases from V and 8 bases from J, with 8 bases between. The CDR3 region has the DNA TGTGCCAGCAGTTTCCCCCCCAAGCAGTACTTC. This encodes CASSFPPKQYF.

The chain carries TRBV5-1 and TRBJ1-1; D call uncertain. The CDR3 is 14 residues long. Germline CDR1 is SGHRS and CDR2 is YFSETQ. The germline V and J ends were trimmed by 0 bases and 1 base, with 7 bases remaining between them. The CDR3 nucleotides read TGCGCCAGCAGCTTGGACTTCGAGAACACTGAAGCTTTCTTT. Translation: CASSLDFENTEAFF.

The chain couples TRBV5-1 to TRBJ2-7, with 11 bases matching TRBD1. Per germline, CDR1 SGHRS and CDR2 YFSETQ. CDR3 length equals 13 residues. Trimming took 0 bases from V and 12 from J; bases not matched to a gene: 5. This CDR3 is CASSLGTGGESYF. CDR3 in DNA: TGCGCCAGCAGCTTGGGGACAGGGGGCGAATCGTACTTC.

This rearrangement joins TRBV7-9 to TRBJ2-7; D is uncertain. CDR3 length equals 16 residues. Looked up from germline, CDR1 is SEHNR and CDR2 is FQNEAQ (reference sequence). Trimming removed 0 bases at V and 6 bases at J, with 18 bases between. In DNA form, the CDR3 reads TGTGCCAGCAGCTTAGCGCTCGGTGCCGCGTCCCTCGAGCAGTACTTC. Encoded protein: CASSLALGAASLEQYF.

The CDR3 coding sequence is TGTGCCAGCTCACAGACAGGGAATAGCGACTACACCATATATTTT. Protein product: CASSQTGNSDYTIYF. The chain joins TRBV18 to TRBJ1-3, with 7 bases matching TRBD1. The V gene end was trimmed by 4 bases and the J gene end by 8 bases; junction bases not matched to a gene: 11. In germline, CDR1 is KGHSH, CDR2 LQKENI. This CDR3 spans 15 amino acids.

The chain joins TRBV11-2 to TRBJ1-2; D is uncertain. Germline loops: CDR1 SGHAT, CDR2 FQNNGV. There are 15 residues in the CDR3. Trimming removed 6 bases at V and 4 bases at J, with 18 bases between. The CDR3 is CASRVQSAPLYGYTF. CDR3 nucleotides: TGTGCCAGCAGGGTGCAGTCAGCCCCCCTCTATGGCTACACCTTC. The complete variable domain, with remaining parts taken from reference TRBV11-2 and TRBJ1-2, reads EAGVAQSPRYKIIEKRQSVAFWCNPISGHATLYWYQQILGQGPKLLIQFQNNGVVDDSQLPKDRFSAERLKGVDSTLKIQPAKLEDSAVYLCASRVQSAPLYGYTFGSGTRLTVV.

The chain is built from TRBV18 and TRBJ2-7; 9 nucleotides align to TRBD2. The germline V gene has CDR1 KGHSH and CDR2 LQKENI. J lost 4 bases, V lost 3 bases, and 4 bases had no gene match. The CDR3 loop spans 14 amino acids. The CDR3 protein is CASSPGLAEYEQYF. The DNA of the CDR3 is TGTGCCAGCTCACCGGGACTAGCAGAGTACGAGCAGTACTTC.